A single sample gave rise to the 27 T cell receptor beta chains below, sequenced in a study of T-cell reconstitution after alpha-beta-depleted transplantation in children. A TCRbeta library incorporating unique molecular identifiers was prepared. One entry per CDR3 protein, called by TCRdb with MiXCR from the PCR reads. The sample shows 200,000 to 250,000 distinct CDR3 sequences, about 8.7% of them seen only once. The material sequenced was PBMCs, mostly from graft donor cells, taken 360 days after TCRalphabeta/CD19-depleted stem cell transplant. These receptor sequences come from a male patient between 2 and 10 years old who had a stem cell transplant for acute myeloid leukemia, so the T cells may come from the graft donor.

This clonotype has more than one count but fewer than ten. The chain links TRBV5-6 to TRBJ2-3, with TRBD2 as a possible D gene (5 bases). The CDR3 is 16 amino acids. CDR1 SGHDT and CDR2 YYEEEE come from the germline V gene. Trimming cost V 2 bases and J 2 bases, with 15 bases left between them. The CDR3 sequence is CASSFTSGPDTDTQYF. The CDR3 coding sequence is TGTGCCAGCAGCTTCACAAGCGGCCCAGACACAGATACGCAGTATTTT. The whole variable domain, filled in from reference TRBV5-6 and TRBJ2-3, reads DAGVTQSPTHLIKTRGQQVTLRCSPKSGHDTVSWYQQALGQGPQFIFQYYEEEERQRGNFPDRFSGHQFPNYSSELNVNALLLGDSALYLCASSFTSGPDTDTQYFGPGTRLTVL.

This clonotype showed up many times. The chain carries TRBV29-1 and TRBJ2-7; 7 bases align to TRBD2. The CDR3 spans 13 residues. Germline V lookup: CDR1 SQVTM, CDR2 ANQGSEA. Losses at the gene ends were 6 bases for V and 2 bases for J; bases not matched to a gene: 7. CDR3 protein: CSVISGTTYEQYF. The CDR3 DNA follows: TGCAGCGTGATTTCCGGGACTACCTACGAGCAGTACTTC.

In this sample, this clonotype turned up many times. The V gene is TRBV10-3, the J gene TRBJ2-1; D is possibly TRBD2 (6 bases). Between the trimmed V and J ends, which lost 2 bases and 4 bases, there was a span of 18 bases. In germline, CDR1 is ENHRY, CDR2 SYGVKD. The CDR3 runs to 17 residues. In DNA, the CDR3 is TGTGCCATCAGTGAGGCTGGCGCTAGCGAGATGTACAATGAGCAGTTCTTC. Its translation: CAISEAGASEMYNEQFF.

CDR3 in DNA: TGTGCCAGCAGCTGGGGACAGGGAAGCTATGGCTACACCTTC. It encodes CASSWGQGSYGYTF. The chain recombines TRBV11-2 with TRBJ1-2; TRBD1 agrees at 9 bases. Germline V lookup: CDR1 SGHAT, CDR2 FQNNGV. The CDR3 loop spans 14 amino acids. V was pared by 4 bases and J by 4 bases, with 4 bases of the junction left unmatched. Looking up the rest from reference TRBV11-2 and TRBJ1-2 gives the full variable domain: EAGVAQSPRYKIIEKRQSVAFWCNPISGHATLYWYQQILGQGPKLLIQFQNNGVVDDSQLPKDRFSAERLKGVDSTLKIQPAKLEDSAVYLCASSWGQGSYGYTFGSGTRLTVV.

This clonotype was found many times. This rearrangement joins TRBV7-9 to TRBJ2-7; 12 nucleotides line up with TRBD1. This CDR3 region has 15 residues. V trimming: 3 bases; J trimming: 6 bases; junction bases outside the gene matches: 6. Germline lookup yields CDR1 SEHNR and CDR2 FQNEAQ (reference sequence). CDR3: CASSFRGQGAPEQYF. The CDR3, as DNA: TGTGCCAGCAGCTTCAGGGGACAGGGGGCTCCCGAGCAGTACTTC.

The chain couples TRBV20-1 to TRBJ2-1, with TRBD1 identical over 7 bases. The CDR3 loop spans 13 amino acids. Germline V gene data show CDR1 as DFQATT and CDR2 as SNEGSKA (reference sequence). The junction had 5 bases not matched to a gene; V was cut back by 6 bases and J by 3 bases. CDR3 in DNA: TGCAGTGCCCTCCGGGACAGCTACAATGAGCAGTTCTTC. Translation: CSALRDSYNEQFF.

This clonotype was counted a few times. This chain joins TRBV29-1 and TRBJ1-1; 8 bases agree with TRBD1. Unmatched junction bases numbered 3, after V lost 6 bases and J lost 3 bases. Germline V gene lookup returns CDR1 SQVTM and CDR2 ANQGSEA. This CDR3 contains 12 residues. In nucleotides, the CDR3 is TGCAGCGTCTACAGGGGGTACACTGAAGCTTTCTTT. This sequence encodes CSVYRGYTEAFF.

This clonotype has ten or more counts. CDR3 amino acids: CASTWGLAYNEQFF. As DNA, the CDR3 is TGTGCCAGCACCTGGGGACTAGCGTACAATGAGCAGTTCTTC. The rearrangement links TRBV12-3 or TRBV12-4 to TRBJ2-1, with 10 bases fitting TRBD2. J lost 4 bases, V lost 7 bases, and 4 bases had no gene match. This CDR3 is 14 amino acids long.

The chain joins TRBV14 to TRBJ2-5, with D perhaps matching TRBD2 (5 bases). Germline V lookup: CDR1 SGHDN, CDR2 FVKESK. V lost 4 bases to trimming and J lost 5 bases, with 11 bases between them. The CDR3 sequence is 13 residues long. The CDR3 region has the DNA TGTGCCAGCAGCCGCCGGGGTCGGGAGACCCAGTACTTC. It codes for CASSRRGRETQYF.

The chain recombines TRBV20-1 with TRBJ1-6, with 7 nucleotides matching TRBD1. Germline lookup yields CDR1 DFQATT and CDR2 SNEGSKA (reference sequence). V lost 6 bases and J lost 5; bases outside the gene matches: 4. The CDR3 is 13 amino acids. The CDR3 bases are TGCAGTGCCATCGACAGGGATAATTCACCCCTCCACTTT. Translating gives CSAIDRDNSPLHF.

In this sample, this clonotype turned up many times. The V call is TRBV12-3 or TRBV12-4, the J call TRBJ1-4; perhaps TRBD1 as D (5 bases). The V end lost 1 base, the J end lost 7 bases, and 10 bases lay between the germline ends. The CDR3 length is 14 residues. In nucleotides, the CDR3 is TGTGCCAGCAGTTTAGGGGGCGGCGGTGAAAAACTGTTTTTT. This codes for CASSLGGGGEKLFF.

V gene TRBV15 combines with J gene TRBJ2-5; no firm D call. Germline CDR1 is LNHNV and CDR2 is YYDKDF (reference sequence). V shed 3 bases and J shed 4 bases, with 12 bases lying between them. There are 14 residues in the CDR3. The CDR3 nucleotides are TGTGCCACCAGCAGTTACGCCCATGGAGAGACCCAGTACTTC. Translated, it gives CATSSYAHGETQYF.

This clonotype was recorded at least ten times. CDR3 sequence (DNA): TGCGCCAGCAGCCATCCCGACGGCTTAGAGACCCAGTACTTC. Its translation: CASSHPDGLETQYF. The chain links TRBV4-1 to TRBJ2-5, with D unclear. Germline values: CDR1 MGHRA, CDR2 YSYEKL. The V end lost 3 bases, the J end lost 4 bases, and 12 bases lay between the germline ends. CDR3 length: 14 amino acids.

The chain has TRBV6-5 and TRBJ2-7, with 9 bases fitting TRBD2. The J segment lost 9 bases and the V segment lost 6 bases, leaving 12 bases of the junction unmatched. The CDR3 consists of 14 residues. Germline CDR1 and CDR2: MNHEY and SVGAGI. CDR3 sequence: CASSLAGEPTRQYF. Written as DNA, the CDR3 is TGTGCCAGCAGCTTAGCGGGGGAGCCTACGAGGCAGTACTTC.

This clonotype was counted many times. This sequence joins TRBV5-6 and TRBJ1-1, with D unclear. From germline, CDR1 is SGHDT and CDR2 YYEEEE. The length of the CDR3 is 11 residues. V dropped 4 bases and J dropped 11 bases, with 12 bases sitting between them. CDR3 in amino acids: CASSRQELAFF. In DNA, the CDR3 is TGTGCCAGCAGCCGCCAGGAGTTGGCTTTCTTT.

This clonotype was found many times. The chain uses TRBV5-1 and TRBJ2-3; unclear D gene. The CDR3 runs to 14 residues. Germline lookup yields CDR1 SGHRS and CDR2 YFSETQ. V lost 6 bases to trimming and J lost 1 base, with 12 bases between them. The CDR3 loop is CASTLSPGTDTQYF. For the CDR3, the DNA is TGCGCCAGCACTTTAAGCCCCGGCACAGATACGCAGTATTTT.

This clonotype was counted many times. The chain recombines TRBV24-1 with TRBJ2-5; D might be TRBD1 (6 bases). CDR1 and CDR2 (germline): KGHDR, SFDVKD. The ends were cut back, 9 bases at V and 1 base at J, with 23 bases in the middle. This CDR3 comprises 17 residues. CDR3 sequence (DNA): TGTGCCACCCCAGGGGCCGGACTCACCAGATTCCAAGAGACCCAGTACTTC. It encodes CATPGAGLTRFQETQYF.

The sample holds a few counts of this clonotype. This chain links TRBV6-1 with TRBJ2-7; 10 bases fit TRBD2. The junction had 8 bases not matched to a gene; V was cut back by 6 bases and J by 3 bases. This CDR3 region has 15 residues. Germline CDR1 MNHNS, CDR2 SASEGT. The CDR3 DNA sequence: TGTGCCAGCAGCCCCCTAGCGGGAGTGATCTACGAGCAGTACTTC. It is translated as CASSPLAGVIYEQYF.

This clonotype was counted only a few times. V is TRBV12-3 or TRBV12-4 and J is TRBJ1-1; D is possibly TRBD1 (6 bases). This CDR3 contains 14 residues. V lost 3 bases, J lost 5 bases, and 13 bases lay in between. The CDR3 sequence is CASSFRRQETEAFF. Written as DNA, the CDR3 is TGTGCCAGCAGTTTTAGAAGACAGGAAACTGAAGCTTTCTTT.

This clonotype was observed many times. The chain couples TRBV4-1 to TRBJ2-5; 11 nucleotides align to TRBD1. The CDR3 spans 15 residues. The germline gives CDR1 MGHRA, CDR2 YSYEKL. V lost 4 bases and J lost 6; bases outside the gene matches: 7. CDR3 loop: CASSPTGTGGQTQYF. For the CDR3, the DNA is TGCGCCAGCAGCCCCACCGGGACAGGGGGACAGACCCAGTACTTC.

This clonotype was observed a few times. The rearrangement uses TRBV20-1 and TRBJ2-2; D is possibly TRBD1 (7 bases). V lost 4 bases and J 3 bases, leaving 12 bases between the germline ends. The length of the CDR3 is 14 residues. Germline-derived CDR1 and CDR2 are DFQATT and SNEGSKA (reference sequence). The DNA of the CDR3 is TGCAGTGCTATCCAGGGGGACTACACCGGGGAGCTGTTTTTT. Its translation is CSAIQGDYTGELFF.

This chain links TRBV24-1 with TRBJ2-7; TRBD2 aligns across 10 bases. V lost 5 bases to trimming and J lost 3 bases; unmatched junction nucleotides: 9. CDR1 and CDR2 from the germline V gene are KGHDR and SFDVKD. This CDR3 comprises 16 residues. The CDR3 bases are TGTGCCACCAGTGCCCCAACTAGCGGGAATGACTACGAGCAGTACTTC. Translated, it gives CATSAPTSGNDYEQYF.

CDR3 in DNA: TGTGCCAGCAGTTTATCGAGGACGGGGAACTATGGCTACACCTTC. Translation gives CASSLSRTGNYGYTF. The chain links TRBV12-3 or TRBV12-4 to TRBJ1-2; unclear D gene. With 2 bases removed from V and 2 bases from J, the gap between germline ends came to 12 bases. This CDR3 is built from 15 residues.

The chain has TRBV20-1 and TRBJ2-3; 8 bases align to TRBD2. Trimming at V came to 7 bases and at J to 6 bases, leaving 15 bases not matched to a gene. The germline V gene encodes CDR1 DFQATT and CDR2 SNEGSKA (reference sequence). CDR3 length: 15 residues. The CDR3 spells CSGERGLDGMDTQYF. The CDR3, as DNA: TGCAGTGGGGAAAGGGGACTAGACGGTATGGATACGCAGTATTTT.

This clonotype was detected many times. CDR3: CSARHARYDEQFF. CDR3 sequence (DNA): TGCAGTGCTAGACATGCTAGGTACGATGAGCAGTTCTTC. The chain employs TRBV20-1 and TRBJ2-1; D is unclear. Germline assignment: CDR1 DFQATT and CDR2 SNEGSKA (reference sequence). Trimming shortened V by 2 bases and J by 8 bases, and 13 bases separated the two germline ends. This CDR3 has 13 amino acids.

There are a few counts of this clonotype. This chain links TRBV20-1 with TRBJ2-5; 7 bases fit TRBD2. From germline, CDR1 is DFQATT and CDR2 SNEGSKA (reference sequence). The CDR3 consists of 13 residues. The V and J ends lost 3 bases and 2 bases, in that order; junction bases with no gene match: 3. CDR3: CSASGTIQETQYF. The CDR3 DNA is TGCAGTGCTAGCGGGACTATACAAGAGACCCAGTACTTC.

V gene TRBV20-1 combines with J gene TRBJ1-5, with a possible D match to TRBD1 (5 bases). Trimming removed 6 bases at V and 6 bases at J, with 12 bases between. The CDR3 runs 12 residues. Germline assignment: CDR1 DFQATT and CDR2 SNEGSKA (reference sequence). The CDR3 nucleotides are TGCAGTGCGACCTCGGGGACTCAGCCCCAGCATTTT. Amino acid sequence: CSATSGTQPQHF.